A selection of T cell receptor beta chains follows, all from one sample in a study of cytomegalovirus exposure and HLA in healthy donors. The repertoire was sequenced with immunoSEQ multiplex PCR; TCRdb's copy has only in-frame clones and lacks some. The table shows under 300,000 clones, with about 90% occurring only once. Sequencing was performed on PBMCs. Source of these receptors: a woman aged 18-29 years in good health and CMV-seronegative. CDR3s include the opening cysteine and the closing phenylalanine or tryptophan. A D gene is named only where the DNA matches it firmly. Expanded clones get a size class; other rows say once, few or many, or leave the size out.

V gene,J gene,D gene,clone size,CDR3 DNA,CDR3 protein
TRBV7-8,TRBJ2-2,-,-,TGTGCCAGCAGCTCCCGGGACTTCACCGGGGAGCTGTTTTTT,CASSSRDFTGELFF
TRBV7-2,TRBJ2-5,-,-,TGTGCCAGCAGCCGGGAAACCGGGCCCTCCAGGACCCAGTACTTC,CASSRETGPSRTQYF
TRBV28,TRBJ2-7,TRBD2,-,TGTGCCAGCAGGAGACCGGGACTAGCGGGGGGGACTTCCTACGAGCAGTACTTC,CASRRPGLAGGTSYEQYF
TRBV7-9,TRBJ2-7,TRBD2,-,TGTGCCAGCAGCTTAGACAGCCCCGGACTAGCGGGGTTGGAGCACGAGCAGTACTTC,CASSLDSPGLAGLEHEQYF
TRBV7-9,TRBJ2-1,TRBD1,-,TGTGCCAGCAGCTTAAAGGGGGCCGGGGAAGACAATGAGCAGTTCTTC,CASSLKGAGEDNEQFF
TRBV7-2,TRBJ1-6,TRBD1,few,TGTGCCAGCAGCTTAAACAGGGGCTATTCACCCCTCCACTTT,CASSLNRGYSPLHF
TRBV7-6,TRBJ1-1,TRBD1,-,TGTGCCAGCAGCTTATTCCGACAGGGCTTGAACACTGAAGCTTTCTTT,CASSLFRQGLNTEAFF
TRBV10-3,TRBJ1-5,-,-,TGTGCCATCAGTGAAGGACAGTTCAATCAGCCCCAGCATTTT,CAISEGQFNQPQHF
TRBV27,TRBJ1-1,TRBD1,once,TGTGCCAGCAGGACAGGGGGCGCAAACACTGAAGCTTTCTTT,CASRTGGANTEAFF
TRBV19,TRBJ1-2,TRBD1,-,TGTGCCAGTAGTATGGGACAGGGGGAAGGCTACACCTTC,CASSMGQGEGYTF
TRBV30,TRBJ1-1,-,once,TGTGCCTGGAGGCTGGCAGCGCTGAACACTGAAGCTTTCTTT,CAWRLAALNTEAFF
TRBV6-4,TRBJ2-1,TRBD2,-,TGTGCCAGCAGTTACGGCGGGGGTAGCTCCTACAATGAGCAGTTCTTC,CASSYGGGSSYNEQFF
TRBV10-2,TRBJ1-5,-,-,TGCGCCAGCAGTGGGGGGGACAGCAATCAGCCCCAGCATTTT,CASSGGDSNQPQHF
TRBV6-4,TRBJ1-2,-,-,TGTGCCAGCTTCTCAGTCTCGTATGGCTACACCTTC,CASFSVSYGYTF
TRBV9,TRBJ2-2,-,-,TGTGCCAGCAGCGTAGATCTAGCGTGGCGCGGGGAGCTGTTTTTT,CASSVDLAWRGELFF
TRBV5-5,TRBJ1-5,TRBD1,-,TGTGCCAGCAGCGCCGGGACAGCGCTAAATCAGCCCCAGCATTTT,CASSAGTALNQPQHF
TRBV7-2,TRBJ1-2,TRBD1,-,TGTGCCAGCAACTCCTGGGACAGAGCTAACTATGGCTACACCTTC,CASNSWDRANYGYTF
TRBV6-9,TRBJ1-1,-,-,TGTGCCAGCAGTTATCCCTCTTTGACAGGGAACACTGAAGCTTTCTTT,CASSYPSLTGNTEAFF
TRBV6-5,TRBJ1-1,TRBD1,-,TGTGCCAGCAGGCCGGACAGGTTGGTGAACACTGAAGCTTTCTTT,CASRPDRLVNTEAFF
TRBV7-2,TRBJ2-7,TRBD2,-,TGTGCCAGCAGCTCGACTAGCGGGGGTACCTACGAGCAGTACTTC,CASSSTSGGTYEQYF
TRBV28,TRBJ2-3,-,-,TGTGCCAGCAGTTCACCTAGCGTACGACTAACAGATACGCAGTATTTT,CASSSPSVRLTDTQYF
TRBV10-1,TRBJ2-3,-,-,TGCGCCAGCAGTGACGGGACTCTCACAGATACGCAGTATTTT,CASSDGTLTDTQYF
TRBV5-1,TRBJ1-1,TRBD1,-,TGCGCCAGCAGCGCGGGACAGCCGAACACTGAAGCTTTCTTT,CASSAGQPNTEAFF
TRBV7-9,TRBJ1-4,-,-,TGTGCCAGCAGCCCCGGGACTCCGGGTGGGGAAAAACTGTTTTTT,CASSPGTPGGEKLFF
TRBV7-9,TRBJ1-1,-,-,TGTGCCAGCAGCTTAGGACAGTGGGGCGGCAAAAACACTGAAGCTTTCTTT,CASSLGQWGGKNTEAFF
TRBV7-9,TRBJ1-1,-,-,TGTGCCAGCAGGAAACCCGGGACTCACTTGGGGGAAGCTTTCTTT,CASRKPGTHLGEAFF
TRBV27,TRBJ2-7,-,once,TGTGCCAGCAGTCCAGGACAGTCTTACGAGCAGTACTTC,CASSPGQSYEQYF